The 16 T cell receptor beta chains below all came from one sample that was sequenced in a study of cytomegalovirus exposure and HLA in healthy donors. 60 Vbeta and 13 Jbeta primers were used in PCR. This table comes from immunoSEQ multiplex PCR, and its TCRdb copy is limited to in-frame clones, with some not included. The sample has 150,000 to 200,000 clones, about three quarters seen once; the top ten hold 4.5% to 5%. The material sequenced was PBMCs. The receptors here all came from a man between 18 and 35 years old in good health and CMV-seropositive.

The genes are TRBV6-5 and TRBJ2-3; the match to TRBD2 covers 10 bases. The trim removed 4 bases at V and 4 bases at J, leaving 5 bases unmatched. This CDR3 has 15 amino acids. Germline loops: CDR1 MNHEY, CDR2 SVGAGI. The DNA for the CDR3 is TGTGCCAGCAGTTCCACCAGCGGGGGGGCAGATACGCAGTATTTT. Its protein product is CASSSTSGGADTQYF.

The chain employs TRBV11-2 and TRBJ1-1; the match to TRBD1 covers 8 bases. Germline V gene data show CDR1 as SGHAT and CDR2 as FQNNGV. The CDR3 has 15 residues. Unmatched junction bases numbered 3, after V lost 2 bases and J lost 1 base. CDR3 in amino acids: CASSLNRGTNTEAFF. Here the CDR3 DNA reads TGTGCCAGCAGCTTAAACAGGGGGACGAACACTGAAGCTTTCTTT. Filled out from reference TRBV11-2 and TRBJ1-1, the complete variable domain reads EAGVAQSPRYKIIEKRQSVAFWCNPISGHATLYWYQQILGQGPKLLIQFQNNGVVDDSQLPKDRFSAERLKGVDSTLKIQPAKLEDSAVYLCASSLNRGTNTEAFFGQGTRLTVV.

V and J are TRBV13 and TRBJ2-5; 7 bases are shared with TRBD1. Unmatched junction bases numbered 11, after V lost 4 bases and J lost 3 bases. Germline values: CDR1 PRHDT, CDR2 FYEKMQ (reference sequence). The CDR3 has 16 amino acids. The CDR3 loop is CASSYRQGVIEETQYF. The CDR3 DNA is TGTGCCAGCAGCTACCGGCAGGGGGTAATAGAAGAGACCCAGTACTTC. Drawing the rest from reference TRBV13 and TRBJ2-5, the complete variable domain is AAGVIQSPRHLIKEKRETATLKCYPIPRHDTVYWYQQGPGQDPQFLISFYEKMQSDKGSIPDRFSAQQFSDYHSELNMSSLELGDSALYFCASSYRQGVIEETQYFGPGTRLLVL.

V usage is TRBV25-1 and J usage is TRBJ1-4; possibly TRBD1 for D (5 bases). The CDR3 runs 12 residues. Deletions cut 1 base from V and 11 bases from J, with 8 bases between. Germline V gives CDR1 MGHDK, CDR2 SYGVNS. The CDR3 nucleotides read TGTGCCAGCAGTGAATCGGGGGGGAAACTGTTTTTT. Amino acids: CASSESGGKLFF.

This clone was seen only a few times. The genes are TRBV9 and TRBJ2-3; 8 nucleotides match TRBD2. V lost 2 bases to trimming and J lost 6 bases; unmatched junction nucleotides: 8. CDR3 length equals 15 residues. Germline-derived CDR1 and CDR2 are SGDLS and YYNGEE. The CDR3 here is CASSVSSGGGDTQYF. CDR3 coding DNA: TGTGCCAGCAGCGTGTCCTCGGGGGGGGGCGATACGCAGTATTTT.

The V gene is TRBV29-1, the J gene TRBJ2-6; D not resolved. The CDR3 is made up of 15 amino acids. Per the germline V gene, CDR1 is SQVTM and CDR2 is ANQGSEA. Trimming cost V 3 bases and J 4 bases, with 13 bases left between them. CDR3 loop: CSVEAPLMGANVLTF. CDR3 coding DNA: TGCAGCGTTGAGGCACCCCTTATGGGGGCCAACGTCCTGACTTTC.

Remarks on this clone: An end of the junction differs from the germline gene, which may be a read error. V is TRBV7-7 and J is TRBJ2-2, with 10 nucleotides matching TRBD2. Germline V gene data show CDR1 as SSHAT and CDR2 as FNYEAQ (reference sequence). The CDR3 spans 15 residues. The CDR3 protein is CASSPSGGNTGELFF. The CDR3 DNA follows: TGTGCTAGCAGTCCTAGCGGGGGGAACACCGGGGAGCTGTTTTTT.

The chain has TRBV6-5 and TRBJ2-7; the D is unclear. CDR3 length: 14 residues. Trimming took off 6 bases at V and 0 bases at J, with 12 bases between the two ends. Germline CDR1 reads MNHEY; CDR2 reads SVGAGI. For the CDR3, the DNA is TGTGCCAGCAGCCAGACCCTTAGCTCCTACGAGCAGTACGTC. This gives the protein CASSQTLSSYEQYV.

J is TRBJ2-2 and V is TRBV4-2, with 10 nucleotides matching TRBD2. Germline values: CDR1 LGHNA, CDR2 YNFKEQ. CDR3 length: 17 residues. V lost 0 bases to trimming and J lost 7 bases; unmatched junction nucleotides: 8. The CDR3 loop reads CASSQDERGGLIGELFF. In nucleotides, the CDR3 is TGTGCCAGCAGCCAAGACGAGCGGGGGGGCCTAATCGGGGAGCTGTTTTTT.

The rearrangement uses TRBV29-1 and TRBJ2-2; a weak D match, TRBD1 (6 bases). The V end lost 7 bases, the J end lost 4 bases, and 13 bases lay between the germline ends. CDR1 and CDR2 from the germline V gene are SQVTM and ANQGSEA. This CDR3 comprises 13 residues. In DNA, the CDR3 is TGCAGCGCAAGAACAGGGTTCACCGGGGAGCTGTTTTTT. Protein product: CSARTGFTGELFF.

This clone was observed a single time. The chain is built from TRBV7-2 and TRBJ2-3; 11 bases are shared with TRBD2. The V segment lost 4 bases and the J segment 6 bases; nucleotides outside the gene matches: 6. The CDR3 consists of 15 residues. CDR1 is SGHTA and CDR2 is FQGNSA in the germline V gene. CDR3 region: CASSSRTSGRDTQYF. Written as DNA, the CDR3 is TGTGCCAGCAGCTCCAGGACTAGCGGGCGGGATACGCAGTATTTT.

With respect to this clone: Other DNA sequences in this sample translate to the same CDR3. This chain links TRBV18 with TRBJ1-1; D gene uncertain. In germline, CDR1 is KGHSH, CDR2 LQKENI. This CDR3 has 13 amino acids. Trimming took 3 bases from V and 1 from J, leaving 6 bases between them. The CDR3 loop is CASSPYGNTEAFF. CDR3 DNA: TGTGCCAGCTCACCCTACGGGAACACTGAAGCTTTCTTT.

The chain joins TRBV15 to TRBJ1-5; the D gene is possibly TRBD1 (6 bases). Trimming shortened V by 3 bases and J by 1 base, and 10 bases separated the two germline ends. Germline CDR1 is LNHNV and CDR2 is YYDKDF (reference sequence). CDR3 length: 15 residues. The CDR3 DNA reads as TGTGCCACCAGCAGCCGCAGGGGCAGCAATCAGCCCCAGCATTTT. This sequence encodes CATSSRRGSNQPQHF. The full variable domain, completed using reference TRBV15 and TRBJ1-5, is DAMVIQNPRYQVTQFGKPVTLSCSQTLNHNVMYWYQQKSSQAPKLLFHYYDKDFNNEADTPDNFQSRRPNTSFCFLDIRSPGLGDTAMYLCATSSRRGSNQPQHFGDGTRLSIL.

The count of this clone is one. This chain uses TRBV6-6 with TRBJ2-3; 8 bases fit TRBD2. V shed 4 bases, J shed 1 base, and the junction held 1 base outside the gene matches. This CDR3 spans 14 amino acids. The germline V gene has CDR1 MNHNY and CDR2 SVGAGI (reference sequence). Here the CDR3 DNA reads TGTGCCAGCAGTTCGACTAGCGGCACAGATACGCAGTATTTT. Translation gives CASSSTSGTDTQYF.

There are a few counts of this clone. The chain couples TRBV28 to TRBJ1-1; tentatively, D is TRBD1 (5 bases). Per germline, CDR1 MDHEN and CDR2 SYDVKM. This CDR3 has 15 amino acids. V was shortened by 3 bases and J by 0 bases, with 11 bases between the two germline ends. The CDR3 sequence is CASSFGGGMNTEAFF. The CDR3 nucleotides are TGTGCCAGCAGTTTTGGGGGAGGCATGAACACTGAAGCTTTCTTT.

Only a few counts were recorded for this clone. The chain has TRBV19 and TRBJ1-1; D not certain. The CDR3 sequence is 13 residues long. Per the germline V gene, CDR1 is LNHDA and CDR2 is SQIVND (reference sequence). V lost 5 bases to trimming and J lost 3 bases, with 10 bases between them. This CDR3 is CASSVARDTEAFF. DNA for the CDR3: TGTGCCAGTAGTGTCGCGAGGGACACTGAAGCTTTCTTT.